This entry describes one TCR beta chain. Its cognate antigen has yet to be identified. Base qualities are not recorded, but no much larger clone differs from it by a single base. The time point label for this specimen denotes: cells obtained before transplantation from donor or recipient. CD3+CD4+ and CD3+CD8+ populations were FACS-sorted from unstimulated pre-transplant donor and recipient cells taken from spleen or lymph nodes. The data were taken from a study of graft-versus-host responses after intestinal transplantation (dated by TCRdb to about 2021). The study in broad terms: The transplants that recipients got were multivisceral, liver-intestinal, or isolated intestinal. Every recipient was given anti-thymocyte globulin induction, followed by around three years of maintenance tacrolimus and steroids. After intestinal transplantation, graft-versus-host and host-versus-graft alloreactive T cell clones were followed in the graft, circulation and bone marrow using bulk TCR-beta CDR3 sequencing. To identify alloreactive clones, pre-transplant mixed lymphocyte reaction products were sequenced and then compared with unstimulated pre-transplant donor and recipient T cells. A cohort of roughly 25 intestinal transplant recipients, including one retransplant, was enrolled, and a few patients lacking pretransplant specimens were excluded. Donor T cell macrochimerism was defined as a peak of at least 4% donor T cells among recipient peripheral blood mononuclear cells. Rather than being sequenced by the commercial service, samples from a few later patients were sequenced in-house on an Illumina MiSeq and processed with MiXCR. What the study reported, not specific to this receptor: Early after transplant, declines in HvG clones were associated with peak levels of circulating GvH clones. The conclusions were limited by the relatively low number and heterogeneity of the intestinal transplant patients. GvH clones turned up in recipient bone marrow, with some appearing earlier in ileal mucosa or blood, a pattern consistent with an intestinal mucosal origin. High GvH to HvG T cell clonal ratios were observed in the allografts of patients with donor T cell macrochimerism.

V loses 8 bases, J loses 6 bases, and the germline ends lie 11 bases apart. The CDR3 measures 11 amino acids from cysteine to phenylalanine. Solely the CDR3 DNA is kept, with 33 bases framed from the first base. Based on the germline V gene (reference sequence), the CDR1 and CDR2 sequences are MNHEY and SMNVEV. Preparation of the library involved the immunoSEQ multiplex PCR assay. In most patients, genomic DNA was isolated using the Qiagen DNeasy Blood and Tissue Kit and sent frozen to Adaptive Biotechnologies for TCR sequencing. For most patients, genomic DNA was subjected to high-throughput TCR-beta CDR3 sequencing by Adaptive Biotechnologies. Per the authors' processing: Adaptive's ImmunoSEQ software was the source of the TCR sequencing data for 18 patients, while a few other patients were processed with MiXCR and VDJtools. To correct CD4 versus CD8 sorting errors, sequences present in both subsets at a frequency ratio below 5:1 were removed. CDR3 nucleotide sequences shared between donor and recipient were removed because their origin could not be assigned. At least 2-fold expansion over unstimulated cells and a minimum CFSE-low frequency of 0.002% (template counts) or 0.001% (read counts) were required for clones to be classified as alloreactive. Clones were considered mappable if detected in sequenced pre-transplant spleen, lymph node, or MLR CFSE-low populations of the donor or recipient. Cumulative frequency of alloreactive clones was calculated as a percentage of all sequences weighted by copy number. This is the immuneACCESS table as TCRdb keeps it, with only in-frame sequences that have V and J called. A part of the clones is gone; compared with another copy, unresolved V genes explain less than half, and the rest is unexplained. V, J and clone size are taken as reported in that table, and D and trimming were inferred from the DNA itself. Within this sample are fewer than 95,000 clones, with approximately 95% of them counted one time only. The ten largest account for about 0.5% of the sample.

Recombination connected TRBV27 to TRBJ2-7, with the D gene call left open. Sequenced material: unstimulated CD8+ T cells sorted from spleen or lymph node cells, taken before intestinal transplant. The TCR was taken from a human donor who received an intestinal transplant. The DNA is as follows: TGTGCCAGCCACTCTGGTGTCGAGCAGTACTTC. This gives the protein CASHSGVEQYF.